Given below is one T cell receptor beta chain in context. The V end lost 1 base, the J end lost 5 bases, and 12 bases lay between the germline ends. This CDR3 is 15 amino acids long. Looked up from germline, CDR1 is SGHTA and CDR2 is FQGNSA. As processed by the authors: Reference gene primer amplification gave nucleated cell count estimates. This table comes from immunoSEQ multiplex PCR, and its TCRdb copy is limited to in-frame clones, with some not included. V and J calls and clone size follow that table, whereas D and trimming were derived from the DNA. This table holds around 420,000 clones, 70% to 90% found once. The data belong to a study of blood T cell repertoires in COVID-19. The wider study: The origin of the acute and convalescent COVID-19 samples was the United States, Italy and Spain.

Recruits, aged about 18 to 89 years, lived in 24 US areas. Cohorts were assigned according to the clinical history that participants reported. Sequenced: PBMCs or T cells enriched from blood (not recorded which). V and J are TRBV7-2 and TRBJ1-5; the D gene is possibly TRBD1 (6 bases). The sequence derives from a woman aged 40 to 50 with acute COVID-19. This CDR3 is CASSLDRATHQPQHF. As DNA, the CDR3 is TGTGCCAGCAGCTTAGACAGGGCGACCCATCAGCCCCAGCATTTT. Full variable domain (missing parts from reference TRBV7-2 and TRBJ1-5): GAGVSQSPSNKVTEKGKDVELRCDPISGHTALYWYRQSLGQGLEFLIYFQGNSAPDKSGLPSDRFSAERTGGSVSTLTIQRTQQEDSAVYLCASSLDRATHQPQHFGDGTRLSIL.